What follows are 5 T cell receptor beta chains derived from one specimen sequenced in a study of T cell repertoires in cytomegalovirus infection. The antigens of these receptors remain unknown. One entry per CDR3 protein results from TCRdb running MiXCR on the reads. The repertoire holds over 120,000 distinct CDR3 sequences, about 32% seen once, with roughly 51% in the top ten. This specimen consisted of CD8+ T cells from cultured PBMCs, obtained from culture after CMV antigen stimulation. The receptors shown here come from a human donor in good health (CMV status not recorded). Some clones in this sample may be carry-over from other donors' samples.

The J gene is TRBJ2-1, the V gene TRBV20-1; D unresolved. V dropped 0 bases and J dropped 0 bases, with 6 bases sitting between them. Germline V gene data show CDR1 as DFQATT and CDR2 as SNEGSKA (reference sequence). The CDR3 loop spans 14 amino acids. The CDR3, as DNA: TGCAGTGCTAGAGAGTTTAGCTCCTACAATGAGCAGTTCTTC. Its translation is CSAREFSSYNEQFF.

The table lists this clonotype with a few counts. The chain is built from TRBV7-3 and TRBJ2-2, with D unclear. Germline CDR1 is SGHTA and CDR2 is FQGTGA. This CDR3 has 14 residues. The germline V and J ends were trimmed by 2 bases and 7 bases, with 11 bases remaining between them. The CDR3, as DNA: TGTGCCAGCAGCTTAGATCTTGTCCACGGGGAGCTGTTTTTT. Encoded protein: CASSLDLVHGELFF.

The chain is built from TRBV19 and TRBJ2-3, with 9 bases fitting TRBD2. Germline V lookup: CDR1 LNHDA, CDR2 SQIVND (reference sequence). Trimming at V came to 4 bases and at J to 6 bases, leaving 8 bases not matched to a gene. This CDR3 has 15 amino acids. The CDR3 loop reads CASSTLAGRADTQYF. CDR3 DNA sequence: TGTGCCAGTAGTACACTAGCGGGCCGTGCGGATACGCAGTATTTT.

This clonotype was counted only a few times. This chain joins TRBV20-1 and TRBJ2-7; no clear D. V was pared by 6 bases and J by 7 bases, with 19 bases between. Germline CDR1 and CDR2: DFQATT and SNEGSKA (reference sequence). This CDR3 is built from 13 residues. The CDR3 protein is CSASPDQASEQYF. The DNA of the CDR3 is TGCAGTGCAAGTCCGGACCAAGCGAGTGAGCAGTACTTC.

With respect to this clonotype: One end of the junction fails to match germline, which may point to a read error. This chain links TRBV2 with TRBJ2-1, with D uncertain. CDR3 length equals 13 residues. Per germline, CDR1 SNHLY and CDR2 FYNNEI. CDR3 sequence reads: CANSEWTYNEQFF. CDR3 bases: TGTGCCAACAGTGAGTGGACCTACAATGAGCAGTTCTTC.